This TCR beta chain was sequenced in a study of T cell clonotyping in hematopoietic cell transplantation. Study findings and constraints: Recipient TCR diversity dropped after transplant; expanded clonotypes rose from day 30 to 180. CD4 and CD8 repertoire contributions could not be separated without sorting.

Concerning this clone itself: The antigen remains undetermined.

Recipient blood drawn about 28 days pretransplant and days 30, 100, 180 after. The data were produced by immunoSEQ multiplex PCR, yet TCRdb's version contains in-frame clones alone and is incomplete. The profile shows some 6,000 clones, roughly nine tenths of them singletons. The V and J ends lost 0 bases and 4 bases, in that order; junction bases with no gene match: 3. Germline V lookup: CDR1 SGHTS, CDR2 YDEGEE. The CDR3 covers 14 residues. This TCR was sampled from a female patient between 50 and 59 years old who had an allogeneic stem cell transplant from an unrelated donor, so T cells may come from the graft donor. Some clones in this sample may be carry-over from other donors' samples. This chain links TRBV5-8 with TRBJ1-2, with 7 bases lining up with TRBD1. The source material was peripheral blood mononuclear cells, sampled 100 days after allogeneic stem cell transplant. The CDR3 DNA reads TGTGCCAGCAGCTTGGGGGACAGACTCTATGGCTACACCTTC. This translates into CASSLGDRLYGYTF.